The 8 T cell receptor beta chains in this list originate from one sample, sequenced in a study of cytomegalovirus exposure and HLA in healthy donors. Repertoires were generated with immunoSEQ multiplex PCR, while TCRdb's copy carries only in-frame clones and drops some. The table shows 220,000 or so clones, with approximately 88% occurring only once. The sequencing input was PBMCs. The source is a woman aged 25 to 39 in good health and CMV-seropositive.

This clone was counted once. This chain links TRBV19 with TRBJ2-7; 7 bases align to TRBD1. Trimming removed 3 bases from V and 5 bases from J; junction bases left unmatched: 10. Germline values: CDR1 LNHDA, CDR2 SQIVND (reference sequence). This CDR3 spans 15 amino acids. The CDR3 spells CASSMGLDRANEQYF. The DNA for the CDR3 is TGTGCCAGTAGTATGGGGTTAGACAGGGCCAACGAGCAGTACTTC.

This sequence joins TRBV11-1 and TRBJ2-7, with D possibly being TRBD2 (6 bases). This CDR3 has 14 residues. Germline CDR1 is SGHAT and CDR2 is FQDESV (reference sequence). V dropped 0 bases and J dropped 2 bases, with 8 bases sitting between them. CDR3 DNA sequence: TGTGCCAGCAGCTTAGCAGCGGGCACCTACGAGCAGTACTTC. Amino acid sequence: CASSLAAGTYEQYF.

This chain connects TRBV10-1 to TRBJ2-3; D is uncertain. Deletions cut 2 bases from V and 3 bases from J, with 6 bases between. Germline V gene sequence: CDR1 WNHNN, CDR2 SYGVQD (reference sequence). The CDR3 extends over 13 amino acids. CDR3 bases: TGCGCCAGCAGTGAGCAGTTGACAGATACGCAGTATTTT. Residues: CASSEQLTDTQYF.

The rearrangement uses TRBV28 and TRBJ2-1, with D tentatively TRBD1 or TRBD2 (5 bases each). CDR1 is MDHEN, CDR2 SYDVKM, per germline. Trimming cost V 8 bases and J 2 bases, with 10 bases left between them. This CDR3 comprises 13 residues. This CDR3 is CASGTDPYNEQFF. The CDR3 coding sequence is TGTGCCAGCGGGACGGATCCCTACAATGAGCAGTTCTTC.

The chain couples TRBV9 to TRBJ2-1; 11 bases match TRBD2. Germline loops: CDR1 SGDLS, CDR2 YYNGEE. Trimming cost V 4 bases and J 4 bases; bases outside gene matches: 4. The CDR3 contains 15 residues. The CDR3 protein is CASSLTSGKYNEQFF. The CDR3 DNA sequence: TGTGCCAGCAGCCTGACTAGCGGGAAATACAATGAGCAGTTCTTC.

The chain recombines TRBV27 with TRBJ1-2, with D possibly being TRBD1 (6 bases). Trimming took off 3 bases at V and 3 bases at J, with 14 bases between the two ends. CDR1 and CDR2 (germline): MNHEY, SMNVEV (reference sequence). The CDR3 length is 15 residues. The CDR3 DNA follows: TGTGCCAGCAGTTTCGCCCCGGGGGCTGACTATGGCTACACCTTC. It translates to CASSFAPGADYGYTF.

The chain has TRBV2 and TRBJ2-5, with D hard to call. Germline V gene sequence: CDR1 SNHLY, CDR2 FYNNEI. This CDR3 has 13 amino acids. Trimming took off 6 bases at V and 4 bases at J, with 12 bases between the two ends. The CDR3 DNA follows: TGTGCCAGCAGAGACCATCTCCGAGAGACCCAGTACTTC. Protein sequence: CASRDHLRETQYF.

The chain combines TRBV2 with TRBJ2-1, with D possibly matching TRBD2 (6 bases). The CDR3 runs 14 residues. Germline-derived CDR1 and CDR2 are SNHLY and FYNNEI. Deletions cut 8 bases from V and 5 bases from J, with 16 bases between. The CDR3 protein is CASERLAEDNEQFF. CDR3 coding DNA: TGTGCCAGCGAGAGATTAGCGGAGGACAATGAGCAGTTCTTC.